The present T cell receptor beta chain was sequenced within a study of T cell responses to AZD1222 COVID-19 vaccine. Whole-study findings and limits: Nearly half of spike-specific TCRs reportedly target unmutated variant regions. Clonal diversity was possibly underestimated; the donors were predominantly white British and more often female.

Sequencing used immunoSEQ multiplex PCR; TCRdb keeps in-frame clones, though not all of them. The table includes some 110,000 clones, approximately 93% detected once. This CDR3 is built from 15 residues. V shed 6 bases, J shed 7 bases, and the junction held 10 bases outside the gene matches. Germline CDR1 MNHEY, CDR2 SMNVEV (reference sequence). On this clone itself: Its antigen is as yet unknown.

The chain couples TRBV27 to TRBJ2-3; 10 bases match TRBD2. This receptor was taken from an adult in good health. This material consisted of peripheral blood, taken on day 0 of AZD1222 vaccination. DNA for the CDR3: TGTGCCAGCAGCCCAGAGCGGGAGGGCCTAAATACGCAGTATTTT. Translating gives CASSPEREGLNTQYF.